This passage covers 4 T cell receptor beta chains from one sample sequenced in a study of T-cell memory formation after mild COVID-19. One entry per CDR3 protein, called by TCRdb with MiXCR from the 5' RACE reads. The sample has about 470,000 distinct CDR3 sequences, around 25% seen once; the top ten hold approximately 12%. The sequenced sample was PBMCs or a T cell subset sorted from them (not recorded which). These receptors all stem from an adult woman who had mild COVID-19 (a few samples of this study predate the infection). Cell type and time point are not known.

CDR3 coding DNA: TGTGCCAGCAGCTTGGGTTGGGACAATCAGCCCCAGCATTTT. Protein product: CASSLGWDNQPQHF. V and J are TRBV12-3 or TRBV12-4 and TRBJ1-5; unclear D gene. Trimming stripped 6 bases from V and 3 bases from J, with 12 bases between. CDR3 length: 14 amino acids.

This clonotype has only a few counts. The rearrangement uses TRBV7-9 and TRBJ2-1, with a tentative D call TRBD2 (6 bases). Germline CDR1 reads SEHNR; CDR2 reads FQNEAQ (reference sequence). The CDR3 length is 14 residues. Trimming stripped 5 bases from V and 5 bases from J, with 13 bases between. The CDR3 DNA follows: TGTGCCAGCAGCCCGTCAACGGGGGACAATGAGCAGTTCTTC. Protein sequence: CASSPSTGDNEQFF.

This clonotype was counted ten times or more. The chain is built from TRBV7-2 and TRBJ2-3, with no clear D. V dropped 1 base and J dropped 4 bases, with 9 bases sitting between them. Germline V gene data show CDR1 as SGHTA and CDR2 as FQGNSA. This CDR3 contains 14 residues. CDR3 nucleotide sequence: TGTGCCAGCAGCTTAGGGCCCGCCTCAGATACGCAGTATTTT. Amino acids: CASSLGPASDTQYF.

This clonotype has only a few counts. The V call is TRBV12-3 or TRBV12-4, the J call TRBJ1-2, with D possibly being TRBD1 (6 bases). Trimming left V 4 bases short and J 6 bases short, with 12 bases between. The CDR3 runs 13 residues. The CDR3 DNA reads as TGTGCCAGCAGTTACAGGGAACGGAATGGCTACACCTTC. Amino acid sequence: CASSYRERNGYTF.